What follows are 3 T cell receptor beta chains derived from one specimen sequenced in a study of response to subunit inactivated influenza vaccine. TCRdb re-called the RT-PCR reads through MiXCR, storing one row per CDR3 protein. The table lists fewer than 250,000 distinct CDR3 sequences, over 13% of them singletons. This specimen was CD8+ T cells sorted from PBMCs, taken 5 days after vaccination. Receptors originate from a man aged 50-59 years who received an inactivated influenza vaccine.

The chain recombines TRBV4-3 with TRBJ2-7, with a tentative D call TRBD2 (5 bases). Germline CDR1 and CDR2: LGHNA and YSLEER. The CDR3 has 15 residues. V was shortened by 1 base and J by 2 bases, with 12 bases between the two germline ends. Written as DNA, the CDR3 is TGCGCCAGCAGCCAAGGAAATCGGGGAACCTACGAGCAGTACTTC. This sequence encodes CASSQGNRGTYEQYF.

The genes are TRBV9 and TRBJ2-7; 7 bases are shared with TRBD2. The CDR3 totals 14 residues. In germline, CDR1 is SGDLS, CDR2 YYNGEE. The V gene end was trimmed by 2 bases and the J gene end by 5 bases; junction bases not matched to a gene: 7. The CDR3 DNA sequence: TGTGCCAGCAGCGTCTACGGGAGGTGGGACGAGCAGTACTTC. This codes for CASSVYGRWDEQYF.

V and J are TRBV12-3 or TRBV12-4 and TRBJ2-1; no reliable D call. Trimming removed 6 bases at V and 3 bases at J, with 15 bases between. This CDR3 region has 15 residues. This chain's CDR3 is CASSPSPHIYNEQFF. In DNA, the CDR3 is TGTGCCAGCAGCCCGAGCCCGCACATCTACAATGAGCAGTTCTTC.